Here is one T cell receptor (beta chain) with its context. Its antigen is currently unknown. This sample was taken from a study of T-cell reconstitution after alpha-beta-depleted transplantation in children. Study-wide points: Expanded graft clones, several hundred of them, were reportedly the source of alpha-beta T cells about two months after transplant. Surviving recipient T cells and thymic progenitors accounted for the high day-60 TCRbeta diversity observed in some patients. Newly generated T cells supplied most T-cell counts and diversity one year post-transplant.

Library preparation (for TCRbeta) was performed with unique molecular identifiers. TCRdb redid the calling of the PCR reads with MiXCR, one entry per CDR3 protein. The sample includes some 300,000 distinct CDR3 sequences, roughly a tenth seen only once; the top ten take around 7.5%. The CDR3 totals 16 residues. V lost 3 bases and J lost 1, with 18 bases in between. Germline-derived CDR1 and CDR2 are DFQATT and SNEGSKA (reference sequence). This clonotype originated in a boy in the first two years of life with acute myeloid leukemia, due to receive a stem cell transplant. This chain links TRBV20-1 with TRBJ1-1; maybe TRBD1 (6 bases). The source material was PBMCs, sampled before TCRalphabeta/CD19-depleted stem cell transplant. CDR3 in amino acids: CSARRPPGAKNTEAFF. In nucleotides, the CDR3 is TGCAGTGCTAGGCGTCCACCAGGGGCGAAGAACACTGAAGCTTTCTTT.